This entry lists 5 T cell receptor beta chains sequenced from one sample in a study of T cells in Graves' hyperthyroidism and ophthalmopathy. RNA transcripts served as the template for amplifying TCR beta CDR3 regions. The HTBI primer set was used in a first-round RT-PCR of the TCR CDR3. TCRdb independently ran MiXCR on the multiplex PCR reads; one entry per CDR3 protein. The profile covers a few hundred thousand distinct CDR3 sequences, with 15% appearing a single time and less than 35% taken by the ten largest. The source material was blood. These receptors were collected from a woman aged 30 to 39 with Graves' hyperthyroidism.

This clonotype turned up a few times. V is TRBV27 and J is TRBJ1-6; D not certain. The CDR3 has 14 residues. Germline CDR1 reads MNHEY; CDR2 reads SMNVEV (reference sequence). Trimming left V 5 bases short and J 9 bases short, with 14 bases between. The CDR3 coding sequence is TGTGCCAGCAGTCTTGTAGGCTCCCTTTCACCCCTCCACTTT. It codes for CASSLVGSLSPLHF.

This clonotype was seen only a few times. This chain joins TRBV27 and TRBJ2-1, with TRBD2 matching over 13 bases. Germline V gene sequence: CDR1 MNHEY, CDR2 SMNVEV (reference sequence). The trim removed 3 bases at V and 6 bases at J, leaving 2 bases unmatched. This CDR3 spans 15 amino acids. The CDR3 DNA sequence: TGTGCCAGCAGTTTGACTAGCGGGAGGCCCAATGAGCAGTTCTTC. Its protein product is CASSLTSGRPNEQFF.

This chain links TRBV7-3 with TRBJ2-1; TRBD2 matches 7 bases. Germline V gene data show CDR1 as SGHTA and CDR2 as FQGTGA. Losses at the gene ends were 2 bases for V and 8 bases for J; bases not matched to a gene: 6. The CDR3 runs to 14 residues. The CDR3 reads CASSLATSVDEQFF. The CDR3 DNA sequence: TGTGCCAGCAGCTTAGCTACTAGCGTTGATGAGCAGTTCTTC.

The chain combines TRBV5-1 with TRBJ2-2; no clear D gene. The CDR3 covers 14 residues. The V gene lost 2 bases and the J gene lost 6 bases, with 11 bases spanning the gap. CDR1 and CDR2 from the germline V gene are SGHRS and YFSETQ. The DNA of the CDR3 is TGCGCCAGCAGCTTTAATGGTATCTCCGGGGAGCTGTTTTTT. Translated: CASSFNGISGELFF. Together with reference TRBV5-1 and TRBJ2-2, the CDR3 gives the full variable domain: KAGVTQTPRYLIKTRGQQVTLSCSPISGHRSVSWYQQTPGQGLQFLFEYFSETQRNKGNFPGRFSGRQFSNSRSEMNVSTLELGDSALYLCASSFNGISGELFFGEGSRLTVL.

The V call is TRBV24-1, the J call TRBJ2-5, with 9 bases matching TRBD1. Trimming took 5 bases from V and 0 from J; bases not matched to a gene: 12. There are 18 residues in the CDR3. Germline CDR1 and CDR2: KGHDR and SFDVKD. This CDR3 reads CATSGVSGTGSNQETQYF. DNA of the CDR3: TGTGCCACCAGTGGGGTCTCCGGGACAGGGAGTAACCAAGAGACCCAGTACTTC.